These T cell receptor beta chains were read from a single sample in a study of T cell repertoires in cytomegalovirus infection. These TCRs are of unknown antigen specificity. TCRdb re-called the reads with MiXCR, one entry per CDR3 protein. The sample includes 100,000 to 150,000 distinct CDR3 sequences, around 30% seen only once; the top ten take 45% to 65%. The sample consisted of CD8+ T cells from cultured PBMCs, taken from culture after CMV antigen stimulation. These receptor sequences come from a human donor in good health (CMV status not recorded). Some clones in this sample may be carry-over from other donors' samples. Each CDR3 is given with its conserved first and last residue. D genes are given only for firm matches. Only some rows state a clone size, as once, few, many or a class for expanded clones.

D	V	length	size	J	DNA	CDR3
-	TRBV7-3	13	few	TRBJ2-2	TGTGCCAGCAGCTTAGTTACCACCGGGGAGCTGTTTTTT	CASSLVTTGELFF
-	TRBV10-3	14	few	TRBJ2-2	TGTGCCATTCCTTCGGCCCTGGGGACCGGGGAGCTGTTTTTT	CAIPSALGTGELFF
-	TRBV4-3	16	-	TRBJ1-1	TGCGCCAGCACACCCTCCCTCGGGTGGGGGGACACTGAAGCTTTCTTT	CASTPSLGWGDTEAFF
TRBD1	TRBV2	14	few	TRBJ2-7	TGTGCCAGCAGATTTCCGGGACAGACCTACGAGCAGTACTTC	CASRFPGQTYEQYF
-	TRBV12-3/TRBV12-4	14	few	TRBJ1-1	TGTGCCAGCAGTTTCCAGGGAGGAGGCACTGAAGCTTTCTTT	CASSFQGGGTEAFF
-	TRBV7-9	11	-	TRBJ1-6	TGTGCCAGCAGCTTAGGCCTCCCCCTCCACTTT	CASSLGLPLHF
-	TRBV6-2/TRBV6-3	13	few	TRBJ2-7	TGTGCCAGCAGTTACGTTGACAACTACGAGCAGTACTTC	CASSYVDNYEQYF
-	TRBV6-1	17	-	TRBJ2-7	TGTGCCAGCAGTGAATTGGCAGTCTGGTCTAGCTCCTACGAGCAGTACTTC	CASSELAVWSSSYEQYF
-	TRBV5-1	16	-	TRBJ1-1	TGCGCCAGCAGCTTGGTGGGGGGCGTACCGAACACTGAAGCTTTCTTT	CASSLVGGVPNTEAFF
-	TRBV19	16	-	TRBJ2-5	TGTGCCAGTGGCCCCCGAACGGGAGACCGAAAAGAGACCCAGTACTTC	CASGPRTGDRKETQYF
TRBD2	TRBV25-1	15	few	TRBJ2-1	TGTGCCAGCAGTGACCCTAGCGGGACCTACAATGAGCAGTTCTTC	CASSDPSGTYNEQFF
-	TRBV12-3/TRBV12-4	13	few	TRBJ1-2	TGTGCCAGCAGCTTGGACATCGTGGGGGGCTACACCTTC	CASSLDIVGGYTF
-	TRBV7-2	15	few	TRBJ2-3	TGTGCCAGCAGCTTAGATGGCGGGGTCACAGATACGCAGTATTTT	CASSLDGGVTDTQYF
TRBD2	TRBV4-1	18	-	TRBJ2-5	TGCGCCATCAGCCAAGATACCTATTCACTAGCGGGAGAAGAGACCCAGTACTTC	CAISQDTYSLAGEETQYF
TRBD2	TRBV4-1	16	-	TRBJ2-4	TGCGCCAGCAGCCAAGTCCGCGGGGGAGCCAAAAACATTCAGTACTTC	CASSQVRGGAKNIQYF
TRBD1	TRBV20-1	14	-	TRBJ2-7	TGCAGTGCTAGAGCCCCTAACAGGGGTGACGAGCAGTACTTC	CSARAPNRGDEQYF
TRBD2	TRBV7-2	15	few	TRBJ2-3	TGTGCCAGCAGGTTTACTAGCGGGGGCACAGATACGCAGTATTTT	CASRFTSGGTDTQYF
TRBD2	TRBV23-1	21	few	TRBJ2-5	TGCGCCAGTTCAGGCCCGGGACTAGCGGGGGGCCAACCCCATCGAAAAGAGACCCAGTACTTC	CASSGPGLAGGQPHRKETQYF
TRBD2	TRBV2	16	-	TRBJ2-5	TGTGCCAGCAGTGTTCGGCGGGGGGACCTCGAGGAGACCCAGTACTTC	CASSVRRGDLEETQYF
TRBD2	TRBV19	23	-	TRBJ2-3	TGTGCCAGCCCACTCCATACCTGCGCGCCTTGGACTAGCGGACTCACTAGCACAGATACGCAGTATTTT	CASPLHTCAPWTSGLTSTDTQYF